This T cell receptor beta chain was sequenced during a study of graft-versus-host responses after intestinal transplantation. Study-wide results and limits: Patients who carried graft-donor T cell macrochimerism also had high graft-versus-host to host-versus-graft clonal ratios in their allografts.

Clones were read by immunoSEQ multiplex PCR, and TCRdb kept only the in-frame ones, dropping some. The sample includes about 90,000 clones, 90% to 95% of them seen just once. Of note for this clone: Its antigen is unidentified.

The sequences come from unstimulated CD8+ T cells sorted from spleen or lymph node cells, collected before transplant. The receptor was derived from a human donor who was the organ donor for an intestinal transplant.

CDR3 sequence reads: CASSLAWAGNYNEQFF. In nucleotides, the CDR3 is TGTGCCAGCAGCTTAGCTTGGGCAGGGAACTACAATGAGCAGTTCTTC. The rearrangement links TRBV7-8 to TRBJ2-1, with D perhaps matching TRBD1 (5 bases). Germline V gene data show CDR1 as SGHVS and CDR2 as FQNEAQ. The CDR3 has 16 amino acids. The germline V and J ends were trimmed by 0 bases and 3 bases, with 12 bases remaining between them.